This TCR beta chain was retrieved from a study of TIL therapy for anti-PD-1-resistant metastatic lung cancer. This clone was picked up one time. The time point here: pre-treatment sample, taken before nivolumab and TIL therapy. The tumor samples were excised metastases, mostly pleural nodules or supraclavicular lymph nodes. Sequencing used immunoSEQ v3. Using immunoSEQ multiplex PCR, the repertoire was profiled, and TCRdb retains in-frame clones only, with some absent. The sample has about 100,000 clones, around 71% seen once. The source was tumor tissue, collected at baseline. The sequence came from a person between 30 and 79 years old with non-small cell lung cancer.

CDR3 DNA: TGTGCCAGCAGCTCTTACGCGCGGGACAATGAGCAGTTCTTC. It specifies CASSSYARDNEQFF. The chain joins TRBV7-2 to TRBJ2-1; D may be TRBD2 (5 bases). Germline V gene lookup returns CDR1 SGHTA and CDR2 FQGNSA. The CDR3 spans 14 residues. V lost 4 bases, J lost 5 bases, and 12 bases lay in between.